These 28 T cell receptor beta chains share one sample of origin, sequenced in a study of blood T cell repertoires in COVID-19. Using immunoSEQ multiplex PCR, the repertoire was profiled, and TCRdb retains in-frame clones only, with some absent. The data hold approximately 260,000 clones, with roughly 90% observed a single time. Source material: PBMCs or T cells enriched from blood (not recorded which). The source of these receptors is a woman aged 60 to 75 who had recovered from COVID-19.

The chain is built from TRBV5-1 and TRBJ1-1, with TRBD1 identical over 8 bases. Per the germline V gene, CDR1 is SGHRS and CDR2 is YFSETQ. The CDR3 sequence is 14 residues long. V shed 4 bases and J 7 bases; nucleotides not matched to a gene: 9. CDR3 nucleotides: TGCGCCAGCAGCCACGGACAGGGTGGTAATGAAGCTTTCTTT. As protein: CASSHGQGGNEAFF.

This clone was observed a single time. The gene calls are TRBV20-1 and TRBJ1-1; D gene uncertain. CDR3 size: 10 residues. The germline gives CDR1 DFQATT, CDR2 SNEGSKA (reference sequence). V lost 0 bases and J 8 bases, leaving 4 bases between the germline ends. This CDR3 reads CSARDLEAFF. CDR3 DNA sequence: TGCAGTGCTAGAGACCTCGAAGCTTTCTTT.

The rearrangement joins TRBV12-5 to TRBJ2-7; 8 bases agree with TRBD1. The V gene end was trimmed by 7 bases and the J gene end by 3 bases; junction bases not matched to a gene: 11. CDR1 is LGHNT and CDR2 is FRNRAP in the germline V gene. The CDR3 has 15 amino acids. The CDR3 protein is CASAYRQGLDYEQYF. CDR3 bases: TGTGCTAGTGCCTACCGACAGGGGCTCGACTACGAGCAGTACTTC. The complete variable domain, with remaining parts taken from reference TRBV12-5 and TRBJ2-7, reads DARVTQTPRHKVTEMGQEVTMRCQPILGHNTVFWYRQTMMQGLELLAYFRNRAPLDDSGMPKDRFSAEMPDATLATLKIQPSEPRDSAVYFCASAYRQGLDYEQYFGPGTRLTVT.

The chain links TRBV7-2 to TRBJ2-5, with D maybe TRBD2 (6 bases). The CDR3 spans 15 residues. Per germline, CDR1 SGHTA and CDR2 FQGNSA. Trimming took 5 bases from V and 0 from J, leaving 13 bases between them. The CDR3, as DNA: TGTGCCAGCAGCCCTGGACTAACCCACCAAGAGACCCAGTACTTC. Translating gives CASSPGLTHQETQYF.

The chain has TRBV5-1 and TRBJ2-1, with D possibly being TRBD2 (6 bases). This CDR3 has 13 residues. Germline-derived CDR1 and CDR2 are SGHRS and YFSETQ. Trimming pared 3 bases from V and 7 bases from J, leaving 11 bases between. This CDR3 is CASSWGLLNEQFF. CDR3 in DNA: TGCGCCAGCAGCTGGGGACTTCTTAATGAGCAGTTCTTC.

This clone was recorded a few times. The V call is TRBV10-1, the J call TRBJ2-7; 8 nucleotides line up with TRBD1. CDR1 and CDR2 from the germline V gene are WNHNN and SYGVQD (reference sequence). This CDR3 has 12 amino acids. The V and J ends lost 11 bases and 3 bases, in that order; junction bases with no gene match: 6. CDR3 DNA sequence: TGCGCCTTCGTGACAGGGGTCTACGAGCAGTACTTC. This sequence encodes CAFVTGVYEQYF.

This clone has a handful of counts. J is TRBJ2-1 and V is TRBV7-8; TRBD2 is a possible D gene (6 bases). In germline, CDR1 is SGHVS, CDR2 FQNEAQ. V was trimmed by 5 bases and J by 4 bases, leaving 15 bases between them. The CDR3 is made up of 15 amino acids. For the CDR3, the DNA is TGTGCCAGCAGCCAATTAGCGGCGCTATACAATGAGCAGTTCTTC. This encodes CASSQLAALYNEQFF. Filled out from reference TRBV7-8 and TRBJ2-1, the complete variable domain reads GAGVSQSPRYKVAKRGQDVALRCDPISGHVSLFWYQQALGQGPEFLTYFQNEAQLDKSGLPSDRFFAERPEGSVSTLKIQRTQQEDSAVYLCASSQLAALYNEQFFGPGTRLTVL.

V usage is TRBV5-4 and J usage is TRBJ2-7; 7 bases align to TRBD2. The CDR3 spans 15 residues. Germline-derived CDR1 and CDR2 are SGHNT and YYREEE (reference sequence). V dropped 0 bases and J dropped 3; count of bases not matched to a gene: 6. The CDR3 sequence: CASSLGLADLYEQYF. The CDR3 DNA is TGTGCCAGCAGCTTGGGGCTAGCGGACCTCTACGAGCAGTACTTC.

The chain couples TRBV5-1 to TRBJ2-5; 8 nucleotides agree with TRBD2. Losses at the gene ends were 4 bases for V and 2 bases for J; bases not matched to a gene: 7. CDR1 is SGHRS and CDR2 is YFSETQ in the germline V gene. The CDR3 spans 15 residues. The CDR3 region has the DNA TGCGCCAGCAGCCCTGGACTAGCCCCGCAAGAGACCCAGTACTTC. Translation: CASSPGLAPQETQYF.

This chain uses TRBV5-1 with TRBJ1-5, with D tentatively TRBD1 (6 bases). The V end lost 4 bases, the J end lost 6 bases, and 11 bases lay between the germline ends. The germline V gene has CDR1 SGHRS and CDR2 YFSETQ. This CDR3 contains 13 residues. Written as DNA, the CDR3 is TGCGCCAGCAGCGTAACAGGGCCTCAGCCCCAGCATTTT. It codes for CASSVTGPQPQHF.

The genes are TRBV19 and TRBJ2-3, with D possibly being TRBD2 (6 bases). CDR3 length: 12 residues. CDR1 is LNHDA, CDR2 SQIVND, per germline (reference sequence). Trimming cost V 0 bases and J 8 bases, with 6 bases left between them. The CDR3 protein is CASSIEGGTQYF. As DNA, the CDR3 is TGTGCCAGTAGTATAGAGGGGGGTACGCAGTATTTT.

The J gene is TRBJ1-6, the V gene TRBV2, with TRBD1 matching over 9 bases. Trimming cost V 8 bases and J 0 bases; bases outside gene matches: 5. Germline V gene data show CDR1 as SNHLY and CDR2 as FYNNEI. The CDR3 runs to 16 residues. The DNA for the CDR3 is TGTGCCAGCCGGGGACAGGGTCTCTCCTATAATTCACCCCTCCACTTT. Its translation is CASRGQGLSYNSPLHF.

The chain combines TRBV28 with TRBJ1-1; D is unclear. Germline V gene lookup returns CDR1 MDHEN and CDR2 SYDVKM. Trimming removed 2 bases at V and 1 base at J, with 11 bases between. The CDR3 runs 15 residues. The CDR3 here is CASSLIRGRNTEAFF. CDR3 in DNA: TGTGCCAGCAGTTTAATTCGTGGCCGGAACACTGAAGCTTTCTTT.

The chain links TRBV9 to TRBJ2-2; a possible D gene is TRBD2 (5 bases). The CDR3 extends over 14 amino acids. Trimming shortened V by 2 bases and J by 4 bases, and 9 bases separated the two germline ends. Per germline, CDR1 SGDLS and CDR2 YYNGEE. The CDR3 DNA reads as TGTGCCAGCAGCGTCCAGCGGAGCACCGGGGAGCTGTTTTTT. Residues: CASSVQRSTGELFF. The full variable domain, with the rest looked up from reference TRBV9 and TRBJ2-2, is DSGVTQTPKHLITATGQRVTLRCSPRSGDLSVYWYQQSLDQGLQFLIQYYNGEERAKGNILERFSAQQFPDLHSELNLSSLELGDSALYFCASSVQRSTGELFFGEGSRLTVL.

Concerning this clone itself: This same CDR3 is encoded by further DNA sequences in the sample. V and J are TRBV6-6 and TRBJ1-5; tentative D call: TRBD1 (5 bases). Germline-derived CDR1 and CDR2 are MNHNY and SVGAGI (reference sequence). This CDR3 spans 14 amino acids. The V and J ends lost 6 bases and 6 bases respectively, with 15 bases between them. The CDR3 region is CASRPGGAGQPQHF. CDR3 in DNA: TGTGCCAGCAGGCCAGGAGGGGCAGGTCAGCCCCAGCATTTT.

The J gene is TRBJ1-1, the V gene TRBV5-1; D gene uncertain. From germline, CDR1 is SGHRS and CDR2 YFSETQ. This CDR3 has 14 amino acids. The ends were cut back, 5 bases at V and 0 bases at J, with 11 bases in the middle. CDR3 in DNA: TGCGCCAGCAGGGAGAGAGGAGTGAACACTGAAGCTTTCTTT. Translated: CASRERGVNTEAFF.

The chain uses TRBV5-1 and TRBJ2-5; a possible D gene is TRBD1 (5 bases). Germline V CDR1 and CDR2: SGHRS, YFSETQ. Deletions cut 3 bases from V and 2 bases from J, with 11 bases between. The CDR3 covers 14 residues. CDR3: CASSSRQLQETQYF. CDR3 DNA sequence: TGCGCCAGCAGCTCTCGACAGCTTCAAGAGACCCAGTACTTC.

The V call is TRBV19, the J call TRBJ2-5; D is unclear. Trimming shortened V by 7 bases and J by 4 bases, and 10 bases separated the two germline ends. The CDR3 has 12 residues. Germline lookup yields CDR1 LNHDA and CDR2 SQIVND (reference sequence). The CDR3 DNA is TGTGCCAGTAAAAACAGAAGAGAGACCCAGTACTTC. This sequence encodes CASKNRRETQYF.

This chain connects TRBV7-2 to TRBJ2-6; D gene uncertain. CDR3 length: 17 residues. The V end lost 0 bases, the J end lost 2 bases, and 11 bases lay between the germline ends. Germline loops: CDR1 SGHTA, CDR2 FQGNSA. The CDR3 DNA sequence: TGTGCCAGCAGCTTAGCGCGGTTGTTTACTGGGGCCAACGTCCTGACTTTC. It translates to CASSLARLFTGANVLTF.

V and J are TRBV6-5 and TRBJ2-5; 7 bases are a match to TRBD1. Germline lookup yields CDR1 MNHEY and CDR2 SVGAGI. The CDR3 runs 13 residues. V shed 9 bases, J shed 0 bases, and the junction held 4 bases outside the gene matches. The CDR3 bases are TGTGCCAGTTCGACAGGGAACCAAGAGACCCAGTACTTC. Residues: CASSTGNQETQYF.

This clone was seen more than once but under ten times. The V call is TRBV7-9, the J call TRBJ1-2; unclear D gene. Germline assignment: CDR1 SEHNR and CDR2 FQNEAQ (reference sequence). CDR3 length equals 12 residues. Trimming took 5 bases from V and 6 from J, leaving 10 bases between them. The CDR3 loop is CASSPGGHGYTF. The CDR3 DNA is TGTGCCAGCAGCCCCGGCGGGCATGGCTACACCTTC.

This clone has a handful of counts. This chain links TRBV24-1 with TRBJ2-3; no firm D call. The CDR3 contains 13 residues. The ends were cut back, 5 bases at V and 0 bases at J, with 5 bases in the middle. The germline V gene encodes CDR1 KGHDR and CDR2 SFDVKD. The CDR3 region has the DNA TGTGCCACCAGTGGAGGCAGCACAGATACGCAGTATTTT. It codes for CATSGGSTDTQYF.

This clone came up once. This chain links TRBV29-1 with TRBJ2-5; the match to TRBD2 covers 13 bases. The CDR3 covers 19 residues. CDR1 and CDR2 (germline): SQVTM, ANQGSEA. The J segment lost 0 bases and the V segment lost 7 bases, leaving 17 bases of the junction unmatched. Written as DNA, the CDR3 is TGCAGCGCCATGAATTTGGGGGGACTAGCGGGGTCCTACCAAGAGACCCAGTACTTC. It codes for CSAMNLGGLAGSYQETQYF.

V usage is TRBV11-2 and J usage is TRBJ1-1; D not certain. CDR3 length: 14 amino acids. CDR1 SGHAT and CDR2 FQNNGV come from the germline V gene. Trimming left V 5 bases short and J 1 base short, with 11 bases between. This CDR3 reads CASSRKQRNTEAFF. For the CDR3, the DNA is TGTGCCAGCAGCCGTAAACAGAGGAACACTGAAGCTTTCTTT.

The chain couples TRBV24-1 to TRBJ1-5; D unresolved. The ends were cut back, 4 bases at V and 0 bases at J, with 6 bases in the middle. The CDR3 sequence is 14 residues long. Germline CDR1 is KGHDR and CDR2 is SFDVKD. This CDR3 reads CATSESHSNQPQHF. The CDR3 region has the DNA TGTGCCACCAGTGAATCCCATAGCAATCAGCCCCAGCATTTT.

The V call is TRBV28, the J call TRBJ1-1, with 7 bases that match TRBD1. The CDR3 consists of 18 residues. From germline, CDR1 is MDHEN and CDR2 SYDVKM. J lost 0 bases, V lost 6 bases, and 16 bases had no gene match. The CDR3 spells CASSLQVLLGQLNTEAFF. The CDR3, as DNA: TGTGCCAGCAGCTTACAGGTATTACTGGGACAGCTGAACACTGAAGCTTTCTTT. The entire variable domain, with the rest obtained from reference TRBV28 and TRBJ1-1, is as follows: DVKVTQSSRYLVKRTGEKVFLECVQDMDHENMFWYRQDPGLGLRLIYFSYDVKMKEKGDIPEGYSVSREKKERFSLILESASTNQTSMYLCASSLQVLLGQLNTEAFFGQGTRLTVV.

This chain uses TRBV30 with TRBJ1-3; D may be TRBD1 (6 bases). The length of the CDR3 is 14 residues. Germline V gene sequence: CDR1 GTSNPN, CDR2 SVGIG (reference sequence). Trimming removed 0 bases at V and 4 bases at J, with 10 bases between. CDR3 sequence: CAWSVQGSGNTIYF. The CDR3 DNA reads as TGTGCCTGGAGTGTACAGGGTTCGGGAAACACCATATATTTT.

The CDR3 DNA follows: TGTGCCATCAGGAGGGAACAGGGCCCGGGGGGCTACACCTTC. Its protein is CAIRREQGPGGYTF. This chain joins TRBV10-3 and TRBJ1-2; weak D call: TRBD1 (6 bases). Germline CDR1 and CDR2: ENHRY and SYGVKD. V lost 6 bases to trimming and J lost 8 bases, with 19 bases between them. CDR3 length equals 14 residues.